The 14 T cell receptor beta chains in this list originate from one sample, sequenced in a study of CD8+ T cells in alopecia areata. RNA, once extracted, was reverse transcribed into cDNA for use as the sequencing template. The protocol was immunoSEQ multiplex PCR, while the TCRdb copy is restricted to in-frame clones and leaves out a portion. This table holds some 150,000 clones, around half found once. The sequencing here drew on CD8+ T cells sorted from blood, taken at week 0. These receptors were collected from a human donor with alopecia areata.

This clone has just one count. V and J are TRBV27 and TRBJ2-7; 7 positions match TRBD1. The V and J ends lost 6 bases and 3 bases, in that order; junction bases with no gene match: 8. CDR1 and CDR2 (germline): MNHEY, SMNVEV (reference sequence). The CDR3 contains 14 residues. Here the CDR3 reads CASSLDRDGYEQYF. DNA for the CDR3: TGTGCCAGCAGCCTTGACAGGGACGGCTACGAGCAGTACTTC.

The chain couples TRBV30 to TRBJ2-3; D perhaps matches TRBD1 (6 bases). The CDR3 is 14 amino acids. Germline values: CDR1 GTSNPN, CDR2 SVGIG (reference sequence). V lost 2 bases to trimming and J lost 6 bases, with 15 bases between them. The CDR3 is CAWSSTHGQDTQYF. CDR3 DNA: TGTGCCTGGAGTTCCACGCATGGACAGGATACGCAGTATTTT. Based on the CDR3 plus reference TRBV30 and TRBJ2-3, the full variable domain is SQTIHQWPATLVQPVGSPLSLECTVEGTSNPNLYWYRQAAGRGLQLLFYSVGIGQISSEVPQNLSASRPQDRQFILSSKKLLLSDSGFYLCAWSSTHGQDTQYFGPGTRLTVL.

The J gene is TRBJ2-7, the V gene TRBV9; 8 bases map to TRBD2. J gave up 5 bases and V 0 bases, and 7 bases lay outside the gene matches. The CDR3 loop spans 15 amino acids. CDR1 and CDR2 (germline): SGDLS, YYNGEE. CDR3 bases: TGTGCCAGCAGCGTAGCGAACGGGGGGGCTAACGAGCAGTACTTC. Translation gives CASSVANGGANEQYF. The full variable domain, rest sourced from reference TRBV9 and TRBJ2-7, is DSGVTQTPKHLITATGQRVTLRCSPRSGDLSVYWYQQSLDQGLQFLIQYYNGEERAKGNILERFSAQQFPDLHSELNLSSLELGDSALYFCASSVANGGANEQYFGPGTRLTVT.

This clone was counted between two and nine times. J is TRBJ2-7 and V is TRBV19, with D perhaps matching TRBD1 or TRBD2 (5 bases each). With 3 bases removed from V and 0 bases from J, the gap between germline ends came to 15 bases. The CDR3 runs to 16 residues. Per the germline V gene, CDR1 is LNHDA and CDR2 is SQIVND (reference sequence). The CDR3 reads CASSIGDGLASYEQYF. The CDR3 nucleotides read TGTGCCAGTAGTATTGGGGACGGACTGGCCTCCTACGAGCAGTACTTC.

V and J are TRBV28 and TRBJ1-1; no clear D. The CDR3 is made up of 12 amino acids. The V gene's germline CDR1 is MDHEN and CDR2 SYDVKM. Trimming removed 6 bases at V and 6 bases at J, with 11 bases between. This CDR3 reads CASRDRRAEAFF. In DNA, the CDR3 is TGTGCCAGCAGGGACCGCCGGGCTGAAGCTTTCTTT.

The chain recombines TRBV29-1 with TRBJ2-7, with D possibly TRBD2 on 6 matching bases. The germline gives CDR1 SQVTM, CDR2 ANQGSEA. The V gene lost 3 bases and the J gene lost 7 bases, with 13 bases spanning the gap. The CDR3 is made up of 12 amino acids. The chain's CDR3 is CSVDAGTREQYF. Here the CDR3 DNA reads TGCAGCGTTGACGCGGGGACTCGGGAGCAGTACTTC.

The chain is built from TRBV27 and TRBJ1-2; D is unclear. V gave up 6 bases and J gave up 5 bases, with 10 bases separating them. Germline V gene lookup returns CDR1 MNHEY and CDR2 SMNVEV (reference sequence). CDR3 size: 12 residues. CDR3 sequence: CASSKIGYGYTF. CDR3 bases: TGTGCCAGCAGCAAGATCGGGTATGGCTACACCTTC.

The V gene is TRBV9, the J gene TRBJ2-7; 10 bases fit TRBD1. The length of the CDR3 is 15 residues. The germline V gene encodes CDR1 SGDLS and CDR2 YYNGEE. The ends lost 1 base at V and 5 bases at J; junction bases unmatched: 6. CDR3 residues: CASSVSGTGVDEQYF. The DNA for the CDR3 is TGTGCCAGCAGCGTATCCGGGACAGGGGTTGACGAGCAGTACTTC. The full variable domain, rest sourced from reference TRBV9 and TRBJ2-7, is DSGVTQTPKHLITATGQRVTLRCSPRSGDLSVYWYQQSLDQGLQFLIQYYNGEERAKGNILERFSAQQFPDLHSELNLSSLELGDSALYFCASSVSGTGVDEQYFGPGTRLTVT.

The gene calls are TRBV7-2 and TRBJ2-7, with TRBD2 as a possible D gene (5 bases). The CDR3 is made up of 15 amino acids. Germline assignment: CDR1 SGHTA and CDR2 FQGNSA. V shed 3 bases and J shed 0 bases, with 12 bases lying between them. This CDR3 is CASSFTSGSSYEQYF. The CDR3 DNA follows: TGTGCCAGCAGCTTCACGTCGGGAAGCTCCTACGAGCAGTACTTC.

The chain carries TRBV30 and TRBJ2-7; possibly TRBD1 for D (5 bases). The CDR3 is 13 amino acids. Germline V lookup: CDR1 GTSNPN, CDR2 SVGIG (reference sequence). V dropped 0 bases and J dropped 7 bases, with 13 bases sitting between them. The CDR3 coding sequence is TGTGCCTGGAGTGTAGACAGTTATGCGGAGCAGTACTTC. It specifies CAWSVDSYAEQYF.

Only one count was recorded for this clone. The chain carries TRBV14 and TRBJ1-1, with a weak D call TRBD1 (5 bases). This CDR3 contains 15 residues. Trimming took 4 bases from V and 10 from J, leaving 22 bases between them. Germline V CDR1 and CDR2: SGHDN, FVKESK. CDR3 DNA: TGTGCCAGCAGCCCGGGGCCCAGGGCCCTGGCTGGAGCTTTCTTT. Its protein is CASSPGPRALAGAFF.

This clone has only a few counts. The chain couples TRBV18 to TRBJ1-1; no reliable D call. Per the germline V gene, CDR1 is KGHSH and CDR2 is LQKENI. V was shortened by 3 bases and J by 1 base, with 12 bases between the two germline ends. The CDR3 spans 15 residues. CDR3 loop: CASSPTREGNTEAFF. CDR3 DNA sequence: TGTGCCAGCTCACCCACCCGCGAGGGGAACACTGAAGCTTTCTTT. Together with reference TRBV18 and TRBJ1-1, the CDR3 gives the full variable domain: NAGVMQNPRHLVRRRGQEARLRCSPMKGHSHVYWYRQLPEEGLKFMVYLQKENIIDESGMPKERFSAEFPKEGPSILRIQQVVRGDSAAYFCASSPTREGNTEAFFGQGTRLTVV.

Regarding this clone: Other DNA sequences in the same sample also yield this CDR3. CDR3: CASSLRGGSYEQYF. CDR3 bases: TGCGCCAGCAGCTTGAGAGGCGGTTCCTACGAGCAGTACTTC. The chain employs TRBV5-1 and TRBJ2-7, with D uncertain. CDR3 length: 14 amino acids. V was shortened by 1 base and J by 1 base, with 9 bases between the two germline ends. Germline loops: CDR1 SGHRS, CDR2 YFSETQ.

This clone was observed a few times. V and J are TRBV4-3 and TRBJ1-2; D may be TRBD1 (6 bases). Trimming stripped 0 bases from V and 5 bases from J, with 13 bases between. CDR1 LGHNA and CDR2 YSLEER come from the germline V gene. The CDR3 runs 15 residues. CDR3 bases: TGCGCCAGCAGCCAAGATGTGGGGGCAGGGTATGGCTACACCTTC. It encodes CASSQDVGAGYGYTF.